This T cell receptor (beta chain) appears in the sequencing data of a study of PD-1 blockade in mismatch repair-deficient tumors. In the study overall: Patients had 12 mismatch repair-deficient cancer types, all previously treated and progressing. Study results and caveats: After pembrolizumab, tumor-resident clones rose rapidly, then generally contracted before radiologic responses.

Only in-frame clones appear in the TCRdb table, and some are missing; sequencing was by immunoSEQ multiplex PCR. The sample consists of 120,000 or so clones, around nine tenths of them appearing once. This clone was recorded only once. Its matching antigen is unknown. Every patient had mismatch repair deficiency by PCR or immunohistochemistry. Three pembrolizumab responders had their TCRs sequenced. This CDR3 spans 16 amino acids. The source was peripheral blood, collected approximately 71 weeks after starting pembrolizumab. The receptor was isolated from an adult with mismatch repair-deficient cancer. This rearrangement joins TRBV12-2 to TRBJ1-1; TRBD1, as called in the table, went unchecked against the DNA. TRBV12-2 is recorded as a pseudogene. The CDR3 spells CASRSTTRTGNTEAFF. DNA for the CDR3: TGTGCAAGTCGCTCAACCACCAGGACAGGTAACACTGAAGCTTTCTTT.